This T cell receptor beta chain is drawn from a study of blood T cell repertoires in COVID-19. Study-wide background: The origin of the acute and convalescent COVID-19 samples was the United States, Italy and Spain. Sources were T cells, B-cell-depleted T cells, or PBMCs; the material itself was cDNA or gDNA.

After removal of 6 bases from V and 4 bases from J, the junction contained 9 bases not matched to a gene. Germline values: CDR1 MNHEY, CDR2 SVGAGI. CDR3 length equals 15 residues. In the authors' methods: Quantification of nucleated cells was approximated via reference gene primer amplification. This table comes from immunoSEQ multiplex PCR, and its TCRdb copy is limited to in-frame clones, with some not included. V and J calls plus clone size are reproduced from that table; the DNA served to infer D and trimming. In the table there are some 70,000 clones, about nine tenths of which are singletons. The chain couples TRBV6-5 to TRBJ1-1; 9 bases fit TRBD1. The sample comprised peripheral blood. This TCR was sampled from a woman in her sixties or seventies with acute or convalescent COVID-19. The CDR3 protein is CASRGTGGAVTEAFF. The CDR3 DNA reads TGTGCCAGCAGAGGAACAGGGGGCGCGGTCACTGAAGCTTTCTTT.